This T cell receptor (beta chain) was recorded in a study of T cells in Graves' hyperthyroidism and ophthalmopathy. The source material, RNA transcripts, was used to amplify TCR beta CDR3 regions. HTBI primers drove first-round RT-PCR of the TCR CDR3. One entry per CDR3 protein, called by TCRdb with MiXCR from the multiplex PCR reads. The sample lists a few hundred thousand distinct CDR3 sequences; about a sixth were seen once. This clonotype was recorded many times. Antigen specificity is unknown. The study enrolled patients aged 18 to 65 with newly diagnosed hyperthyroidism of under 2 months' duration. Pregnant or lactating patients were excluded, as were those with uncontrolled infection or other autoimmune disease. A roughly 9.3 ml volume of fresh peripheral blood provided the PBMCs. Study results and caveats: In the blood, most expanded thyroid clonotypes above 0.001 appeared as well.

The CDR3 runs 14 residues. The V and J ends lost 2 bases and 4 bases respectively, with 9 bases between them. CDR1 is SGHAT and CDR2 is FQNNGV in the germline V gene. Sample: blood. The chain combines TRBV11-2 with TRBJ2-1; D unclear. The sequence derives from a woman under 30 with Graves' hyperthyroidism. CDR3 bases: TGTGCCAGCAGCTTATCGGGCACTTACAATGAGCAGTTCTTC. Its protein is CASSLSGTYNEQFF.